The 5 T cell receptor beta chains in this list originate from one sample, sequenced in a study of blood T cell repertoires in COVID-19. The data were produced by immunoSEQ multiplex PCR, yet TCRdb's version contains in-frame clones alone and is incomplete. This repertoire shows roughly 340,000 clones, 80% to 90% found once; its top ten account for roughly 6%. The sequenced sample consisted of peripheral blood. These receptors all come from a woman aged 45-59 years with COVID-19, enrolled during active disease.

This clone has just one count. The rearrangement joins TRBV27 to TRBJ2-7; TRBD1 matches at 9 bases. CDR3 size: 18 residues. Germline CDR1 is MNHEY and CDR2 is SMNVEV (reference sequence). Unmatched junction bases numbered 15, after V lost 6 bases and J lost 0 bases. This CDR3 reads CASRPGWGQGKRSYEQYF. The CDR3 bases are TGTGCCAGCAGACCCGGGTGGGGACAGGGAAAGCGCTCCTACGAGCAGTACTTC.

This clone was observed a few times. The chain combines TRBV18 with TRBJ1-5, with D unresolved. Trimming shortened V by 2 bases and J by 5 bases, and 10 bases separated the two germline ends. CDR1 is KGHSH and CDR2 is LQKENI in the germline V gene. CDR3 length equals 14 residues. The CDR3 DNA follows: TGTGCCAGCTCACCAGGGCGCTTCGATCAGCCCCAGCATTTT. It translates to CASSPGRFDQPQHF.

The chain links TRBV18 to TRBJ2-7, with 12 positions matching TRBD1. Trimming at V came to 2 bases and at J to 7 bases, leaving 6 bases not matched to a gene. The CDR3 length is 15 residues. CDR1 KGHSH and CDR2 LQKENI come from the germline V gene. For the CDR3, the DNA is TGTGCCAGCTCACCAATCCGGGACAGGGGGCAGGAGCAGTACTTC. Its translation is CASSPIRDRGQEQYF. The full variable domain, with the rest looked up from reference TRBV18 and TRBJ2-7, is NAGVMQNPRHLVRRRGQEARLRCSPMKGHSHVYWYRQLPEEGLKFMVYLQKENIIDESGMPKERFSAEFPKEGPSILRIQQVVRGDSAAYFCASSPIRDRGQEQYFGPGTRLTVT.

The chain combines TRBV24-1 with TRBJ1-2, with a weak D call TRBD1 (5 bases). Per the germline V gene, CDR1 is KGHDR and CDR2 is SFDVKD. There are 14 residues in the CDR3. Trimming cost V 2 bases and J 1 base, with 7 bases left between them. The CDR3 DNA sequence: TGTGCCACCAGTGATTCCAGGGTTAACTATGGCTACACCTTC. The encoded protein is CATSDSRVNYGYTF.

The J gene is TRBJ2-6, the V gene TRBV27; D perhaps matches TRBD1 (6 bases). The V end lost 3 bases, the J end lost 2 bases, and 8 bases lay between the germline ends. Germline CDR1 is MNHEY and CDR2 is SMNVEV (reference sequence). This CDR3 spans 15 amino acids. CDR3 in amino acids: CASSFRGTGANVLTF. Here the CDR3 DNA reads TGTGCCAGCAGTTTCAGGGGAACTGGGGCCAACGTCCTGACTTTC.